The T cell receptor (beta chain) described here comes from a study of CD8 T cells in ankylosing spondylitis. TCRdb processed the 5' RACE reads anew with MiXCR; each CDR3 protein has one entry. The profile covers around 280,000 distinct CDR3 sequences, with over 15% appearing a single time and roughly 7.4% taken by the ten largest. On this clonotype itself: No antigen is known for it.

Per the germline V gene, CDR1 is MNHNS and CDR2 is SASEGT. This CDR3 contains 15 residues. The V gene end was trimmed by 2 bases and the J gene end by 4 bases; junction bases not matched to a gene: 7. Study-wide findings and caveats: Reportedly, matched ankylosing spondylitis synovial fluid was significantly enriched for disease-linked clones. Certain motif variants had earlier been reported in reactive arthritis synovial fluid and blood. Disease-linked clones bore a CD8+ phenotype, appearing relatively rarely in peripheral blood.

The sequencing input was blood, either unsorted or a sorted T cell fraction (not recorded which). The chain uses TRBV6-1 and TRBJ1-2, with 7 nucleotides matching TRBD1. The TCR sequence derives from a male donor with ankylosing spondylitis or in good health (not recorded which). The CDR3 reads CASSELPQGVYGYTF. The CDR3 bases are TGTGCCAGCAGTGAATTGCCCCAGGGGGTCTATGGCTACACCTTC.